This record looks at one T cell receptor beta chain sequence and its context. Antigen specificity is unknown. The data were taken from a study of graft-versus-host responses after intestinal transplantation. On the study more broadly: Every recipient underwent anti-thymocyte globulin induction, then tacrolimus and steroids for 3 to 4 years.

The assay was immunoSEQ multiplex PCR, and TCRdb's table has in-frame clones only and misses some. Of 30,000 to 40,000 clones detected, more than 85% appear once; the ten largest clones hold roughly a fifth. CDR1 is MNHEY, CDR2 SMNVEV, per germline (reference sequence). The CDR3 is made up of 13 amino acids. V was clipped by 6 bases and J by 3 bases; unmatched bases: 2. The specimen comprised unstimulated CD8+ T cells sorted from spleen or lymph node cells, sampled before transplant. This receptor was taken from a human donor who was the organ donor for an intestinal transplant. The chain carries TRBV27 and TRBJ2-7, with 10 bases lining up with TRBD1. The CDR3 DNA is TGTGCCAGCAGGCGGACAGGGGGCTACGAGCAGTACTTC. Encoded protein: CASRRTGGYEQYF.